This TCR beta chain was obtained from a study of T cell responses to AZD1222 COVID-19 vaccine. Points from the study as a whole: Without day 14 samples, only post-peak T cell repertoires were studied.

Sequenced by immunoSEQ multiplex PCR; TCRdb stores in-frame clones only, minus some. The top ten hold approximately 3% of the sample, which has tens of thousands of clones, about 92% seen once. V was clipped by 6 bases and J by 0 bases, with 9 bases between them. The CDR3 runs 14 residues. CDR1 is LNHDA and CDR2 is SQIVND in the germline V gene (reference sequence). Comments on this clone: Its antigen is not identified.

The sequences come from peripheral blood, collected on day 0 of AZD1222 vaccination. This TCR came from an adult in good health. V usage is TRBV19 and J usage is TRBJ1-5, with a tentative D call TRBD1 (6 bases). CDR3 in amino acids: CASRQGYSNQPQHF. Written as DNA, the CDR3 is TGTGCCAGTAGACAGGGATATAGCAATCAGCCCCAGCATTTT.